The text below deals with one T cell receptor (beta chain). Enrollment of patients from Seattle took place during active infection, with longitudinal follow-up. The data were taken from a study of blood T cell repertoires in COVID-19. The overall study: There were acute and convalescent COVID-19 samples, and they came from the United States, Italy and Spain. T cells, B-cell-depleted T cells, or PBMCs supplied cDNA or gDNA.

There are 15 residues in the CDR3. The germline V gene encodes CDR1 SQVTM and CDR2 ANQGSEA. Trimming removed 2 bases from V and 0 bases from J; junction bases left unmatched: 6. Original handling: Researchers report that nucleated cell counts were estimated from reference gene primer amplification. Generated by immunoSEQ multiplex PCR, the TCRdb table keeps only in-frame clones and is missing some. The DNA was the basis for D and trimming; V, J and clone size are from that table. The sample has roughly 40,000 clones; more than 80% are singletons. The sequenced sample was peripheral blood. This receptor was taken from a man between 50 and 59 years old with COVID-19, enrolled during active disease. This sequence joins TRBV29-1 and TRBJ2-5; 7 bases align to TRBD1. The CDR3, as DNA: TGCAGCGTTGAAACCGGGGACAGCAACCAAGAGACCCAGTACTTC. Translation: CSVETGDSNQETQYF. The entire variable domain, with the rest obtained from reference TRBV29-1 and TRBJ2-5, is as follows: SAVISQKPSRDICQRGTSLTIQCQVDSQVTMMFWYRQQPGQSLTLIATANQGSEATYESGFVIDKFPISRPNLTFSTLTVSNMSPEDSSIYLCSVETGDSNQETQYFGPGTRLLVL.